Listed below are T cell receptor beta chains from one sample, sequenced in a study of T cell repertoires in cytomegalovirus infection. TCRdb itself ran the reads through MiXCR, one entry per CDR3 protein. The table records about 280,000 distinct CDR3 sequences, roughly a fifth of them present only once. Which antigens these TCRs recognize remains unknown. Sequences were derived from cultured PBMCs, sampled from culture after CMV antigen stimulation. Receptors were obtained from a human donor in good health (CMV status not recorded). Some clones in this sample may be carry-over from other donors' samples. Both conserved end residues are part of each CDR3. The D gene is left open where the match is weak. A row's size may be missing; if present it is once, few, many or a size class.

>TRBJ2-1|14|TRBV7-6|NA|many
TGTGCCAGCAGCTTAGTTACGGGAAGCTATGAGCAGTTCTTC
CASSLVTGSYEQFF
>TRBJ2-3|12|TRBV7-9|NA|NA
TGTGCCAGCAGTCTAGAGGTAGATACGCAGTATTTT
CASSLEVDTQYF
>TRBJ1-3|12|TRBV7-2|NA|many
TGTGCCAGCAGGGCTACGGGGAACACCATATATTTT
CASRATGNTIYF
>TRBJ2-1|17|TRBV7-6|TRBD2|many
TGTGCCAGCAGCTCAGCCCCTATAGCGGGAGGGGTGGATGAGCAGTTCTTC
CASSSAPIAGGVDEQFF
>TRBJ2-2|13|TRBV6-2/TRBV6-3|NA|NA
TGTGCCAGCAGTTACCGGTACACCGGGGAGCTGTTTTTT
CASSYRYTGELFF
>TRBJ2-1|16|TRBV15|TRBD2|NA
TGTGCCACCGGGAAGGTAGCGGGAGGTGCGTACAATGAGCAGTTCTTC
CATGKVAGGAYNEQFF
>TRBJ1-2|13|TRBV19|NA|few
TGTGCCAGCAGATCTCAGGGGAATGATGGCTACACCTTC
CASRSQGNDGYTF
>TRBJ2-4|16|TRBV14|TRBD2|NA
TGTGCCAGCAGCCAAGATGCGGGAGTTACCAAAAACATTCAGTACTTC
CASSQDAGVTKNIQYF
>TRBJ1-1|16|TRBV6-2/TRBV6-3|NA|NA
TGTGCCAGCAGTTACTCGATTAGTAACCTGAACACTGAAGCTTTCTTT
CASSYSISNLNTEAFF
>TRBJ2-1|14|TRBV12-3/TRBV12-4|NA|NA
TGTGCCAGCAGTTCCGGGACATCCTACAATGAGCAGTTCTTC
CASSSGTSYNEQFF
>TRBJ2-1|18|TRBV7-2|TRBD2|many
TGTGCCAGCAGCCGGACTAGCGGGAATCGGGATGCCTACAATGAGCAGTTCTTC
CASSRTSGNRDAYNEQFF
>TRBJ2-3|14|TRBV7-2|TRBD1|many
TGTGCCAGCAGCTTCGACAGGGGATCAGATACGCAGTATTTT
CASSFDRGSDTQYF
>TRBJ1-4|14|TRBV5-8|TRBD1|few
TGTGCCAGCAGCAAAGGACAGGGGTATGAAAAACTGTTTTTT
CASSKGQGYEKLFF
>TRBJ1-1|14|TRBV7-9|TRBD1|many
TGTGCCAGCAGCTTGGGACAGGGGTACACTGAAGCTTTCTTT
CASSLGQGYTEAFF
>TRBJ1-6|12|TRBV2|NA|NA
TGTGCCAGCGCCCAAGACGACTCACCCCTCCACTTT
CASAQDDSPLHF
>TRBJ1-1|12|TRBV19|NA|NA
TGTGCCAGTAGTAACAGGGTTGGTGAAGCTTTCTTT
CASSNRVGEAFF
>TRBJ2-5|12|TRBV12-3/TRBV12-4|NA|NA
TGTGCCAGCAGTCCCCTTGTAGAGACCCAGTACTTC
CASSPLVETQYF
>TRBJ2-5|15|TRBV19|NA|NA
TGTGCCAGTAGTATCGGCAGGGTGCCCCAAGAGACCCAGTACTTC
CASSIGRVPQETQYF
>TRBJ2-3|16|TRBV5-6|TRBD2|few
TGTGCCAGCAGCCGACTAGCGGGAGCCCTCGCAGATACGCAGTATTTT
CASSRLAGALADTQYF
>TRBJ2-1|14|TRBV10-3|TRBD2|NA
TGTGCCATCAGCCCGGGGGGGGTCCCGTATGAGCAGTTCTTC
CAISPGGVPYEQFF
>TRBJ2-5|15|TRBV30|NA|few
TGTGCCTGGAGCGCGCTACGACATGCCCAAGAGACCCAGTACTTC
CAWSALRHAQETQYF
>TRBJ2-2|13|TRBV30|NA|NA
TGTGCCTGGAGAAGTCAGAACACCGGGGAGCTGTTTTTT
CAWRSQNTGELFF
>TRBJ2-3|13|TRBV10-3|NA|few
TGTGCCATCAGTGAAGGGGGAACAGATACGCAGTATTTT
CAISEGGTDTQYF
>TRBJ2-1|16|TRBV19|TRBD2|few
TGTGCCAGTAGTAGTAGCGGGAGGGCTGATGACAATGAGCAGTTCTTC
CASSSSGRADDNEQFF
>TRBJ1-2|15|TRBV18|TRBD1|NA
TGTGCCAGCTCACCGCGGACAGGAGAAGCCTATGGCCACACCTTC
CASSPRTGEAYGHTF
>TRBJ2-1|14|TRBV20-1|TRBD2|many
TGCAGTGCTCCGACTAGCGGGAGGGCGAATGAGCAGTTCTTC
CSAPTSGRANEQFF
>TRBJ2-1|13|TRBV2|TRBD2|few
TGTGCCAGCAGTGACGGGGGGAACAATGAGCAGTTCTTC
CASSDGGNNEQFF
>TRBJ2-3|14|TRBV25-1|NA|few
TGTGCCAGCAGTGATAGGGGGATCACAGATACGCAGTATTTT
CASSDRGITDTQYF
>TRBJ2-6|16|TRBV6-2/TRBV6-3|TRBD1|NA
TGTGCCAGCAGCCAGCCCAGGGGGCCTGGGGCCAACGTCCTGACTTTC
CASSQPRGPGANVLTF
>TRBJ1-4|13|TRBV29-1|NA|NA
TGCAGCGTTATGGGAGGAGGGGATGAAAAACTGTTTTTT
CSVMGGGDEKLFF
>TRBJ2-2|13|TRBV29-1|NA|few
TGCAGCGTTGCCACGAGGTTCACCGGGGAGCTGTTTTTT
CSVATRFTGELFF
>TRBJ2-5|13|TRBV5-6|NA|NA
TGTGCCAGCAGCTTGGCAGGTCCCGAGACCCAGTACTTC
CASSLAGPETQYF
>TRBJ2-1|14|TRBV7-8|NA|many
TGTGCCAGCAGACTCTTCGGCGGCGAGAATGAGCAGTTCTTC
CASRLFGGENEQFF
>TRBJ2-2|17|TRBV6-6|NA|NA
TGTGCCAGCAGTTACTCGATCCCGGGGGCCGGTGTCGGGGAGCTGTTTTTT
CASSYSIPGAGVGELFF
>TRBJ2-1|16|TRBV6-2/TRBV6-3|TRBD2|many
TGTGCCAGCAGATCCGGACTAGCGGGCCTCTACAATGAGCAGTTCTTC
CASRSGLAGLYNEQFF
>TRBJ2-1|14|TRBV7-6|NA|many
TGTGCCAGCAGCCCTCTAACTAGCTACAATGAGCAGTTCTTC
CASSPLTSYNEQFF